This entry is about one T cell receptor beta chain. This clone was seen only once. Its antigen is currently not known. The sample holds no much larger clone one base away, and base qualities are not on file. Via the germline V gene, CDR1 is MNHNS and CDR2 SASEGT. From the cysteine through the phenylalanine, the CDR3 covers 13 amino acids. CDR3 DNA is the only sequence kept; it has 39 bases, read in frame from the first base. Cut back by 2 bases and 7 bases, the V and J ends lie 9 bases apart. The library was produced with the immunoSEQ multiplex PCR assay. Here the immuneACCESS table is served through TCRdb, limited to in-frame sequences with V and J called. Missing clones are a known gap in these copies; in checked studies unresolved V genes cover under half, and the rest lacks a known reason. The sample yields about 83,000 clones; approximately 94% were counted once. The ten largest clones represent more than 0.2% of the sample.

This specimen comes from a study of technical replicates of blood from a handful of donors (TCRdb year 2017). This clonotype was obtained from a human donor in good health. Sequenced input: T cells isolated from PBMCs. Recombination joined TRBV6-1 with TRBJ1-5; the D segment could be TRBD1, given 5 matching bases. The encoded CDR3 is CASSERGGQPQHF. DNA sequence: TGTGCCAGCAGTGAAAGGGGAGGACAGCCCCAGCATTTT.